The 5 T cell receptor beta chains listed next were all sequenced from one sample in a study of neoadjuvant nivolumab and ipilimumab in lung cancer. The data were produced by immunoSEQ multiplex PCR, yet TCRdb's version contains in-frame clones alone and is incomplete. The sample lists about 8,800 clones, about 80% occurring once. The source was tumor tissue, collected after neoadjuvant nivolumab, alone or with ipilimumab, at or shortly before surgery. These receptor sequences come from an adult with non-small cell lung cancer.

The chain is built from TRBV7-8 and TRBJ1-6; 7 bases align to TRBD1. CDR3 length: 16 residues. With 5 bases clipped from V and 3 bases from J, the junction kept 7 bases outside the gene matches. Germline V CDR1 and CDR2: SGHVS, FQNEAQ. CDR3 region: CASSPRQGGYNSPLHF. CDR3 bases: TGTGCCAGCAGCCCCCGACAGGGTGGCTATAATTCACCCCTCCACTTT.

This rearrangement joins TRBV5-1 to TRBJ1-1, with TRBD1 matching 9 bases. The CDR3 has 15 residues. Germline assignment: CDR1 SGHRS and CDR2 YFSETQ. Trimming took 4 bases from V and 4 from J; bases not matched to a gene: 8. CDR3 in DNA: TGCGCCAGCAGCGCCTTACAGGGGGCGGGCACTGAAGCTTTCTTT. The encoded protein is CASSALQGAGTEAFF.

The rearrangement joins TRBV4-2 to TRBJ1-1; 7 positions agree with TRBD1. Germline CDR1 LGHNA, CDR2 YNFKEQ. CDR3 length: 16 residues. After removal of 5 bases from V and 1 base from J, the junction contained 10 bases not matched to a gene. Written as DNA, the CDR3 is TGTGCCAGCAGCGAGAGGACAGGCCTATCGAACACTGAAGCTTTCTTT. Its translation: CASSERTGLSNTEAFF.

V usage is TRBV9 and J usage is TRBJ1-2; 7 positions agree with TRBD1. This CDR3 contains 13 residues. Germline CDR1 reads SGDLS; CDR2 reads YYNGEE. Trimming removed 4 bases from V and 2 bases from J; junction bases left unmatched: 2. The CDR3 here is CASSRDSNYGYTF. The CDR3 DNA follows: TGTGCCAGCAGCCGGGACAGCAACTATGGCTACACCTTC. Together with reference TRBV9 and TRBJ1-2, the CDR3 gives the full variable domain: DSGVTQTPKHLITATGQRVTLRCSPRSGDLSVYWYQQSLDQGLQFLIQYYNGEERAKGNILERFSAQQFPDLHSELNLSSLELGDSALYFCASSRDSNYGYTFGSGTRLTVV.

The chain couples TRBV6-6 to TRBJ2-3; D is unclear. The germline CDR1 and CDR2 sequences are MNHNY and SVGAGI (reference sequence). V was pared by 6 bases and J by 5 bases, with 18 bases between. This CDR3 is 15 amino acids long. This CDR3 is CASSRSGQREDTQYF. The CDR3 DNA follows: TGTGCCAGCAGCAGATCGGGCCAGCGCGAAGATACGCAGTATTTT.